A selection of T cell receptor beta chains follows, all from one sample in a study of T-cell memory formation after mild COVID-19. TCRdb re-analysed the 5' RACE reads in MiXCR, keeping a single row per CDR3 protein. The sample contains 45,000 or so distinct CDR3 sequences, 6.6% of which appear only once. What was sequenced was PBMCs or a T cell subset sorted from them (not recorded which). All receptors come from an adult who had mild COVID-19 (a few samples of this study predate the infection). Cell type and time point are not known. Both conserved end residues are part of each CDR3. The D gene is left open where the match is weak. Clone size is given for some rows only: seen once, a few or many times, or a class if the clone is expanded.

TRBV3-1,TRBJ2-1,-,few,CASSQHGYNEQFF,TGTGCCAGCAGCCAACACGGTTACAATGAGCAGTTCTTC
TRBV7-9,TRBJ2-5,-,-,CASSGTWGTQYF,TGTGCCAGCAGCGGGACGTGGGGGACCCAGTACTTC
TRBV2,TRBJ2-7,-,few,CASSEQGRSYEQYF,TGTGCCAGCAGTGAACAGGGACGCTCCTACGAGCAGTACTTC
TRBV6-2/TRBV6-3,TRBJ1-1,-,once,CASSYAQGEAFF,TGTGCCAGCAGTTATGCCCAGGGTGAAGCTTTCTTT
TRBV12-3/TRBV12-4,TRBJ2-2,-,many,CASSLRRTGELFF,TGTGCCAGCAGTTTACGTCGCACCGGGGAGCTGTTTTTT
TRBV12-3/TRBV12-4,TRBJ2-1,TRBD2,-,CASSLAGLAANYNEQFF,TGTGCCAGCAGTTTAGCCGGACTAGCGGCTAACTACAATGAGCAGTTCTTC
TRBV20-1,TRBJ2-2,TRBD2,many,CSARLAGETGELFF,TGCAGTGCTAGATTAGCGGGAGAAACCGGGGAGCTGTTTTTT
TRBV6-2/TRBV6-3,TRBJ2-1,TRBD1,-,CASSQPGTVNEQFF,TGTGCCAGCAGTCAGCCCGGGACAGTCAATGAGCAGTTCTTC
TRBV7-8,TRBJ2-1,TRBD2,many,CASSPVAGRPFF,TGTGCCAGCAGCCCCGTTGCCGGGAGGCCTTTCTTC
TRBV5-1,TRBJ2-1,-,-,CASSLFNEQFF,TGCGCCAGCAGCTTGTTCAATGAGCAGTTCTTC
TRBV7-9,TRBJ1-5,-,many,CASSLASQPQHF,TGTGCCAGCAGCTTAGCGTCCCAGCCCCAGCATTTT
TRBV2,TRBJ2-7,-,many,CASSGGRIYEQYF,TGTGCCAGCAGCGGGGGACGAATCTACGAGCAGTACTTC
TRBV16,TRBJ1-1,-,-,CASSLWENTEAFF,TGTGCCAGCAGCCTTTGGGAAAACACTGAAGCTTTCTTT
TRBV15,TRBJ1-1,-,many,CATSRDRNTEAFF,TGTGCCACCAGCAGGGACAGAAACACTGAAGCTTTCTTT
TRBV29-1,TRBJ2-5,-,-,CSVVGREETQYF,TGCAGCGTTGTTGGCAGGGAAGAGACCCAGTACTTC
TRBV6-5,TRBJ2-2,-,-,CASSYLPGVGTGELFF,TGTGCCAGCAGTTACTTACCCGGGGTCGGAACCGGGGAGCTGTTTTTT
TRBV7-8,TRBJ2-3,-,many,CASSKEGGGTSTDTQYF,TGTGCCAGCAGCAAAGAGGGCGGGGGCACTAGCACAGATACGCAGTATTTT
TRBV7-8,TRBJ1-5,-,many,CASRRTANQPQHF,TGTGCCAGCAGAAGGACAGCTAATCAGCCCCAGCATTTT